This T cell receptor (beta chain) appears in the sequencing data of a study of shared clonotypes between healthy human individuals. The CDR3 runs 18 residues. Clones were read by immunoSEQ multiplex PCR, and TCRdb kept only the in-frame ones, dropping some. In the table there are 2 million to 2.5 million clones, approximately 94% of which are singletons. Each donor was a Caucasian adult residing in Nashville, Tennessee. Study findings and constraints: Naive subsets generally had larger estimated richness than memory subsets.

As to this clone: The antigen is unknown.

The V gene is TRBV21-1, the J gene TRBJ2-7; TRBD1 is taken as the D call from the table, unchecked against the DNA. TRBV21-1 is termed a pseudogene. The TCR was taken from a young man in good health. The sample taken for sequencing was naive CD4+ T cells sorted from blood. Indicated subset: CD45RA+ positively selected. This CDR3 is CASSIKGQDTFPAYEQYF. As DNA, the CDR3 is TGTGCCAGCAGCATAAAGGGACAGGACACCTTCCCTGCCTACGAGCAGTACTTC.